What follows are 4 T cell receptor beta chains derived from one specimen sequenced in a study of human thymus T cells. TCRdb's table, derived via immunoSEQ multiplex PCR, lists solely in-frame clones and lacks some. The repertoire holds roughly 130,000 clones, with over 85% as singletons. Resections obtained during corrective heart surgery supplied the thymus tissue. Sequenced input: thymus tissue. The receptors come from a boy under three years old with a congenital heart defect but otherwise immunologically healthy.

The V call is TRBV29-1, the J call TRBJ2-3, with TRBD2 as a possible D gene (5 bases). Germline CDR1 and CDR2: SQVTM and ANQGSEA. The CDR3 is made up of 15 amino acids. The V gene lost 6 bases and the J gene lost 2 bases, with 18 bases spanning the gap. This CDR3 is CSVGEGQPFTDTQYF. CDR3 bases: TGCAGCGTAGGAGAGGGCCAGCCTTTCACAGATACGCAGTATTTT.

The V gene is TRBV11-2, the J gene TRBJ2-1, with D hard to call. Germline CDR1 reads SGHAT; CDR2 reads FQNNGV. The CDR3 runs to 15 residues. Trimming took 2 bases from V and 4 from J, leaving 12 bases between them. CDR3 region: CASSLKPSDYNEQFF. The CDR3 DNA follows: TGTGCCAGCAGCTTAAAACCTTCTGATTACAATGAGCAGTTCTTC.

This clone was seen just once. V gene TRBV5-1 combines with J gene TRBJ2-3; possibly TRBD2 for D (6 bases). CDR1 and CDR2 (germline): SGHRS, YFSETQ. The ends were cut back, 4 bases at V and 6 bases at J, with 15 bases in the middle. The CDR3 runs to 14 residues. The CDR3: CASSAREFLDTQYF. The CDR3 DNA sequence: TGCGCCAGCAGCGCCCGGGAGTTTTTGGATACGCAGTATTTT.

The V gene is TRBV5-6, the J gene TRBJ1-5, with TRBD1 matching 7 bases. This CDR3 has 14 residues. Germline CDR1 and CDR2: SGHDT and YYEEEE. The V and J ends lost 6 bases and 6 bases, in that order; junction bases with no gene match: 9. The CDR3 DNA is TGTGCCAGCAACTCTCGACAGGGCCTTCAGCCCCAGCATTTT. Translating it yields CASNSRQGLQPQHF.